The 28 T cell receptor beta chains in this list originate from one sample, sequenced in a study of cytomegalovirus exposure and HLA in healthy donors. The study ran its PCR with 60 Vbeta and 13 Jbeta primers. TCRdb keeps only in-frame clones here, not all; method: immunoSEQ multiplex PCR. Among 170,000 or so clones listed, over 70% were seen once. The sample consisted of PBMCs. The receptors shown here come from a man aged 30 to 45 in good health and CMV-seropositive.

The genes are TRBV27 and TRBJ2-5, with 14 bases identical to TRBD2. The end of the DNA aligns better with TRBJ2-7, so the J call may be wrong. The germline V gene has CDR1 MNHEY and CDR2 SMNVEV (reference sequence). The CDR3 length is 18 residues. The CDR3 coding sequence is TGTGCCAGCGGCCGCAGACTAGCGGGAGGGCCGACTACCTACGAGCAGTACTTC. It specifies CASGRRLAGGPTTYEQYF.

The rearrangement joins TRBV18 to TRBJ2-7; 9 positions match TRBD1. Germline V lookup: CDR1 KGHSH, CDR2 LQKENI. This CDR3 is 15 amino acids long. Trimming removed 3 bases from V and 2 bases from J; junction bases left unmatched: 5. DNA of the CDR3: TGTGCCAGCTCACCGGGGACAGGGAATCCCTACGAGCAGTACTTC. It translates to CASSPGTGNPYEQYF.

The chain uses TRBV19 and TRBJ2-4, with D tentatively TRBD1 (5 bases). This CDR3 contains 14 residues. The V end was cut by 9 bases, the J end by 8 bases, with 20 bases between. The germline V gene has CDR1 LNHDA and CDR2 SQIVND (reference sequence). The CDR3 coding sequence is TGTGCCAGGCCGAAAGGGGTAGGGAAGGACATTCAGTACTTC. Protein sequence: CARPKGVGKDIQYF.

The chain combines TRBV19 with TRBJ1-5, with D possibly TRBD1 on 6 matching bases. Germline V gene sequence: CDR1 LNHDA, CDR2 SQIVND (reference sequence). CDR3 size: 12 residues. V lost 9 bases, J lost 6 bases, and 12 bases lay in between. CDR3: CASRRGSQPQHF. The CDR3 region has the DNA TGTGCCAGCCGCAGGGGTAGTCAGCCCCAGCATTTT. Looking up the rest from reference TRBV19 and TRBJ1-5 gives the full variable domain: DGGITQSPKYLFRKEGQNVTLSCEQNLNHDAMYWYRQDPGQGLRLIYYSQIVNDFQKGDIAEGYSVSREKKESFPLTVTSAQKNPTAFYLCASRRGSQPQHFGDGTRLSIL.

The chain couples TRBV7-2 to TRBJ2-5, with TRBD2 identical over 7 bases. The V segment lost 5 bases and the J segment 7 bases; nucleotides outside the gene matches: 7. Germline CDR1 and CDR2: SGHTA and FQGNSA. The CDR3 is 13 amino acids. The CDR3 coding sequence is TGTGCCAGCAGCCTTAGCGGGTCCGGGACCCAGTACTTC. Translation gives CASSLSGSGTQYF.

The rearrangement links TRBV30 to TRBJ1-2; no firm D call. The CDR3 sequence is 12 residues long. V was clipped by 3 bases and J by 4 bases, with 9 bases between them. Germline CDR1 reads GTSNPN; CDR2 reads SVGIG (reference sequence). DNA of the CDR3: TGTGCCTGGAGATCTGGCTCCTATGGCTACACCTTC. Its translation: CAWRSGSYGYTF.

The gene calls are TRBV9 and TRBJ2-7, with TRBD1 as a possible D gene (6 bases). CDR3 length equals 16 residues. Germline V gene data show CDR1 as SGDLS and CDR2 as YYNGEE. V was cut by 0 bases and J by 0 bases, with 13 bases left in between. The CDR3 nucleotides read TGTGCCAGCAGCGTAGGAACAGGGCCGAGCTCCTACGAGCAGTACTTC. Amino acid sequence: CASSVGTGPSSYEQYF.

V gene TRBV28 combines with J gene TRBJ1-1; TRBD1 matches 9 bases. Germline CDR1 reads MDHEN; CDR2 reads SYDVKM. V lost 5 bases and J lost 0; bases outside the gene matches: 7. This CDR3 comprises 16 residues. CDR3 amino acids: CASSPQGATMNTEAFF. In DNA, the CDR3 is TGTGCCAGCAGTCCACAGGGGGCGACTATGAACACTGAAGCTTTCTTT.

V gene TRBV27 combines with J gene TRBJ2-7; 10 bases are a match to TRBD1. Germline V gives CDR1 MNHEY, CDR2 SMNVEV (reference sequence). The CDR3 length is 15 residues. J lost 2 bases, V lost 0 bases, and 1 base had no gene match. The CDR3 reads CASSLSDRGAYEQYF. The CDR3, as DNA: TGTGCCAGCAGTTTATCGGACAGGGGGGCCTACGAGCAGTACTTC.

The chain uses TRBV6-5 and TRBJ2-7; 9 nucleotides line up with TRBD1. With V trimmed by 6 bases and J by 7 bases, 7 bases remained unmatched. This CDR3 comprises 13 residues. Germline loops: CDR1 MNHEY, CDR2 SVGAGI. The CDR3 sequence is CASRRDRAREQYF. The CDR3, as DNA: TGTGCCAGCAGAAGGGACAGGGCAAGGGAGCAGTACTTC.

This chain uses TRBV5-1 with TRBJ2-1; TRBD1 matches 8 bases. V lost 4 bases to trimming and J lost 4 bases; unmatched junction nucleotides: 7. Germline CDR1 reads SGHRS; CDR2 reads YFSETQ. CDR3 length: 15 amino acids. The CDR3 loop reads CASSGGQGPYNEQFF. CDR3 bases: TGCGCCAGCAGCGGAGGACAGGGCCCTTACAATGAGCAGTTCTTC.

DNA of the CDR3: TGTGCCAGCAGCTTTGGACAGCCACAGAACACTGAAGCTTTCTTT. Its protein product is CASSFGQPQNTEAFF. The V call is TRBV11-3, the J call TRBJ1-1; TRBD1 is a possible D gene (6 bases). CDR3 length: 15 amino acids. CDR1 SGHNT and CDR2 YENEEA come from the germline V gene. Trimming removed 3 bases at V and 1 base at J, with 12 bases between.

V is TRBV6-6 and J is TRBJ1-4; D gene ambiguous. Trimming pared 6 bases from V and 3 bases from J, leaving 11 bases between. The length of the CDR3 is 14 residues. The germline V gene has CDR1 MNHNY and CDR2 SVGAGI (reference sequence). This CDR3 reads CASSSGGSNEKLFF. CDR3 bases: TGTGCCAGCAGCTCGGGAGGATCTAATGAAAAACTGTTTTTT.

This clone was seen a few times. The chain employs TRBV15 and TRBJ1-2, with unresolved D. Germline assignment: CDR1 LNHNV and CDR2 YYDKDF (reference sequence). The CDR3 contains 14 residues. V lost 5 bases to trimming and J lost 1 base, with 11 bases between them. The CDR3 sequence: CATSQETLNYGYTF. DNA of the CDR3: TGTGCCACCAGCCAAGAGACACTTAACTATGGCTACACCTTC.

This chain connects TRBV5-6 to TRBJ2-1; maybe TRBD1 (5 bases). From germline, CDR1 is SGHDT and CDR2 YYEEEE. Trimming removed 3 bases at V and 6 bases at J, with 10 bases between. The CDR3 runs 13 residues. CDR3 region: CASSSTGTNEQFF. The CDR3, as DNA: TGTGCCAGCAGCTCTACAGGTACCAATGAGCAGTTCTTC.

This clone is a singleton in its sample. CDR3 amino acids: CASRSSSGSYNEQFF. The CDR3, as DNA: TGTGCCAGTAGGTCGTCTAGCGGGAGCTACAATGAGCAGTTCTTC. This chain links TRBV19 with TRBJ2-1; 10 bases line up with TRBD2. Germline V gene data show CDR1 as LNHDA and CDR2 as SQIVND (reference sequence). The junction had 5 bases not matched to a gene; V was cut back by 6 bases and J by 3 bases. CDR3 size: 15 residues.

The chain employs TRBV5-1 and TRBJ2-2; 12 bases are a match to TRBD2. After removal of 4 bases from V and 1 base from J, the junction contained 8 bases not matched to a gene. The CDR3 contains 18 residues. The germline CDR1 and CDR2 sequences are SGHRS and YFSETQ. CDR3 DNA sequence: TGCGCCAGCAGCCCCCGGGGACTAGCGGGTATGAACACCGGGGAGCTGTTTTTT. This encodes CASSPRGLAGMNTGELFF.

V is TRBV29-1 and J is TRBJ1-4, with D possibly being TRBD1 (6 bases). The germline CDR1 and CDR2 sequences are SQVTM and ANQGSEA. The CDR3 contains 12 residues. The germline V and J ends were trimmed by 4 bases and 7 bases, with 10 bases remaining between them. CDR3: CSVGKQGEKLFF. The CDR3 coding sequence is TGCAGCGTTGGAAAACAGGGTGAAAAACTGTTTTTT. Combining the CDR3 with reference TRBV29-1 and TRBJ1-4 gives the whole variable domain SAVISQKPSRDICQRGTSLTIQCQVDSQVTMMFWYRQQPGQSLTLIATANQGSEATYESGFVIDKFPISRPNLTFSTLTVSNMSPEDSSIYLCSVGKQGEKLFFGSGTQLSVL.

CDR3 in DNA: TGTGCCAGCAGCTGGACTAGCGGGGGGAGGGAGACCCAGTACTTC. It specifies CASSWTSGGRETQYF. This chain joins TRBV14 and TRBJ2-5; 14 bases are a match to TRBD2. Looked up from germline, CDR1 is SGHDN and CDR2 is FVKESK. V lost 5 bases and J lost 5; bases outside the gene matches: 4. The CDR3 extends over 15 amino acids.

The chain is built from TRBV18 and TRBJ1-2; D possibly corresponds to TRBD1 (5 bases). Trimming shortened V by 3 bases and J by 5 bases, and 13 bases separated the two germline ends. The CDR3 spans 14 residues. Germline CDR1 and CDR2: KGHSH and LQKENI. CDR3 region: CASSPAGILYGYTF. CDR3 sequence (DNA): TGTGCCAGCTCACCGGCAGGGATTCTGTATGGCTACACCTTC.

V usage is TRBV4-2 and J usage is TRBJ1-3, with 7 bases fitting TRBD1. Trimming took 1 base from V and 2 from J; bases not matched to a gene: 8. Germline CDR1 and CDR2: LGHNA and YNFKEQ. The CDR3 runs to 17 residues. The CDR3 sequence is CASSQVGQGETGNTIYF. The CDR3 DNA sequence: TGTGCCAGCAGCCAAGTTGGGCAGGGGGAGACTGGAAACACCATATATTTT.

A note on this clone: An end of the junction differs from the germline gene, which may be a read error. The rearrangement uses TRBV7-9 and TRBJ1-4; TRBD1 might be the D (5 bases). In germline, CDR1 is SEHNR, CDR2 FQNEAQ (reference sequence). This CDR3 spans 17 amino acids. CDR3 in amino acids: CSSSHRGGAGANEKLFF. CDR3 coding DNA: TGTTCCAGCAGCCATCGTGGTGGGGCCGGTGCTAATGAAAAACTGTTTTTT. The whole variable domain, filled in from reference TRBV7-9 and TRBJ1-4, reads DTGVSQNPRHKITKRGQNVTFRCDPISEHNRLYWYRQTLGQGPEFLTYFQNEAQLEKSRLLSDRFSAERPKGSFSTLEIQRTEQGDSAMYLCSSSHRGGAGANEKLFFGSGTQLSVL.

Points on this clone: The junction departs from germline at one end; a sequencing error may be responsible. The chain carries TRBV7-9 and TRBJ2-7, with TRBD1 as a possible D gene (6 bases). CDR1 and CDR2 from the germline V gene are SEHNR and FQNEAQ (reference sequence). The CDR3 is 15 amino acids. The CDR3 DNA sequence: TGTTCCAGCAGCTTAGGGCAGGGGTCTTCCTACGAGCAGTACTTC. This sequence encodes CSSSLGQGSSYEQYF. Full variable domain (missing parts from reference TRBV7-9 and TRBJ2-7): DTGVSQNPRHKITKRGQNVTFRCDPISEHNRLYWYRQTLGQGPEFLTYFQNEAQLEKSRLLSDRFSAERPKGSFSTLEIQRTEQGDSAMYLCSSSLGQGSSYEQYFGPGTRLTVT.

J is TRBJ2-1 and V is TRBV5-4, with a tentative D call TRBD2 (6 bases). The CDR3 sequence is 15 residues long. Trimming took 5 bases from V and 2 from J, leaving 14 bases between them. From germline, CDR1 is SGHNT and CDR2 YYREEE (reference sequence). CDR3 DNA: TGTGCCAGCAGTCCCGGGACTGTACCCTACAATGAGCAGTTCTTC. Its translation is CASSPGTVPYNEQFF.

In DNA form, the CDR3 reads TGTGCCAGCAGCGCGAGCGGGACCCGCTCCTACGAGCAGTACTTC. Its translation: CASSASGTRSYEQYF. V gene TRBV6-1 combines with J gene TRBJ2-5; 7 bases map to TRBD2. Near its end, the DNA agrees better with TRBJ2-7, so the J call may be wrong. Germline V gene sequence: CDR1 MNHNS, CDR2 SASEGT. This CDR3 comprises 15 residues.

This chain links TRBV6-6 with TRBJ1-1; D is perhaps TRBD1 (6 bases). CDR1 MNHNY and CDR2 SVGAGI come from the germline V gene (reference sequence). CDR3 length: 16 amino acids. Trimming took 4 bases from V and 0 from J, leaving 15 bases between them. The CDR3 DNA follows: TGTGCCAGCAGTTCTGGGGGCGGGTTTGTGAACACTGAAGCTTTCTTT. Translating gives CASSSGGGFVNTEAFF.

The chain couples TRBV15 to TRBJ2-7; 9 bases map to TRBD1. The CDR3 is made up of 16 amino acids. Germline values: CDR1 LNHNV, CDR2 YYDKDF (reference sequence). V shed 3 bases and J 6 bases; nucleotides not matched to a gene: 12. The CDR3 sequence is CATSRDLGTGGGEQYF. CDR3 sequence (DNA): TGTGCCACCAGCAGGGACTTAGGTACAGGGGGCGGCGAGCAGTACTTC. Combining the CDR3 with reference TRBV15 and TRBJ2-7 gives the whole variable domain DAMVIQNPRYQVTQFGKPVTLSCSQTLNHNVMYWYQQKSSQAPKLLFHYYDKDFNNEADTPDNFQSRRPNTSFCFLDIRSPGLGDTAMYLCATSRDLGTGGGEQYFGPGTRLTVT.

The chain links TRBV4-1 to TRBJ2-7; 9 bases are a match to TRBD1. The germline V gene has CDR1 MGHRA and CDR2 YSYEKL. CDR3 length: 15 residues. J gave up 4 bases and V 4 bases, and 8 bases lay outside the gene matches. CDR3 sequence: CASSPEDRGGYEQYF. The CDR3 DNA follows: TGCGCCAGCAGCCCGGAGGACAGGGGTGGTTACGAGCAGTACTTC.